The 29 T cell receptor beta chains in this list originate from one sample, sequenced in a study of tumor and adjacent non-tumor tissue in lung cancer. This sample's RNA came from whole unsorted tissue. The library came from three nested PCR rounds adapted from ARM-PCR protocols. TCRdb re-called the multiplex PCR reads with MiXCR, one entry per CDR3 protein. Of 220,000 or so distinct CDR3 sequences in the sample, over 55% were seen once. The sample was lung tumor tissue. Receptors were obtained from a man aged 55-75 years with non-small cell lung cancer.

This chain links TRBV6-1 with TRBJ2-7, with 7 bases aligning to TRBD1. Germline V gene data show CDR1 as MNHNS and CDR2 as SASEGT. J lost 2 bases, V lost 7 bases, and 8 bases had no gene match. The CDR3 covers 14 residues. Here the CDR3 reads CASIREQGAYEQYF. In DNA, the CDR3 is TGTGCCAGCATCAGAGAGCAGGGGGCCTACGAGCAGTACTTC.

With respect to this clonotype: This may come from a read error, since a much larger clone is one base off. CDR3 residues: CASSDRTTRELFF. For the CDR3, the DNA is TGCGCCAGCAGTGACAGGACGACCCGGGAGCTGTTTTTT. J is TRBJ2-2 and V is TRBV10-2; D unresolved. The CDR3 is made up of 13 amino acids. Trimming removed 3 bases at V and 9 bases at J, with 11 bases between. Germline V gene sequence: CDR1 WSHSY, CDR2 SAAADI.

About this clonotype itself: The CDR3 does not close with the conserved phenylalanine or tryptophan, likely indicating a read error. The chain has TRBV20-1 and TRBJ1-2; a possible D gene is TRBD1 (6 bases). Germline V gene sequence: CDR1 DFQATT, CDR2 SNEGSKA (reference sequence). Trimming removed 3 bases from V and 5 bases from J, with 13 bases in between. CDR3 size: 13 residues. The CDR3 loop reads CSASRRDIYGYTY. CDR3 nucleotide sequence: TGCAGTGCTAGTCGCCGGGACATTTATGGCTACACCTAC.

This clonotype has more than one count but fewer than ten. The chain is built from TRBV5-4 and TRBJ1-2; 7 bases align to TRBD1. Germline values: CDR1 SGHNT, CDR2 YYREEE (reference sequence). This CDR3 has 14 residues. The V gene end was trimmed by 3 bases and the J gene end by 6 bases; junction bases not matched to a gene: 8. The CDR3 DNA reads TGTGCCAGCAGCTCTGAACAGGGGAGGGATGGCTACACCTTC. It is translated as CASSSEQGRDGYTF.

The rearrangement joins TRBV20-1 to TRBJ1-1; D not certain. This CDR3 comprises 14 residues. V shed 6 bases and J shed 1 base, with 15 bases lying between them. Germline loops: CDR1 DFQATT, CDR2 SNEGSKA (reference sequence). The CDR3 spells CSAFRPAGNTEAFF. As DNA, the CDR3 is TGCAGTGCCTTTAGACCCGCCGGGAACACTGAAGCTTTCTTT.

V usage is TRBV10-3 and J usage is TRBJ1-4, with 10 bases lining up with TRBD1. The CDR3 is 14 residues long. The junction had 5 bases not matched to a gene; V was cut back by 6 bases and J by 7 bases. Germline V gene lookup returns CDR1 ENHRY and CDR2 SYGVKD. CDR3 coding DNA: TGTGCCATCAGCAGGGGACAGGGGACTGAAAAACTGTTTTTT. This codes for CAISRGQGTEKLFF.

There are many counts of this clonotype. The chain joins TRBV20-1 to TRBJ1-5; D gene uncertain. CDR3 length: 12 residues. The germline V gene encodes CDR1 DFQATT and CDR2 SNEGSKA (reference sequence). V lost 4 bases to trimming and J lost 5 bases, with 9 bases between them. CDR3 nucleotides: TGCAGTGCTATTTCTGGGGATCAGCCCCAGCATTTT. Amino acids: CSAISGDQPQHF.

Points on this clonotype: Germline and junction disagree at one end, which may indicate a read error. This sequence joins TRBV6-5 and TRBJ2-2; D possibly corresponds to TRBD1 (6 bases). The CDR3 runs to 15 residues. Germline CDR1 reads MNHEY; CDR2 reads SVGAGI. The CDR3 spells CVSSPDSANTGELFF. The CDR3 nucleotides read TGTGTCAGCAGCCCGGACAGTGCGAACACCGGGGAGCTGTTTTTT.

With respect to this clonotype: One junction end does not reproduce the germline sequence, and a read error may be involved. The rearrangement uses TRBV7-9 and TRBJ1-1; D ambiguous. This CDR3 comprises 13 residues. CDR1 and CDR2 (germline): SEHNR, FQNEAQ (reference sequence). CDR3 residues: CVSSSTMNTEAFF. CDR3 nucleotides: TGTGTCAGCAGCTCCACCATGAACACTGAAGCTTTCTTT.

Notes on this clonotype: A read error may explain this, as a much larger clone is one base away. This rearrangement joins TRBV6-2 or TRBV6-3 to TRBJ2-6; TRBD1 or TRBD2 may be the D gene (7 bases each). CDR3 length: 15 amino acids. In germline, CDR1 is MNHEY, CDR2 SVGEGT. The CDR3 loop is CASSFQGEGANVPTF. CDR3 nucleotides: TGTGCCAGCAGTTTTCAAGGGGAGGGGGCCAACGTCCCGACTTTC.

The table lists this clonotype with a count of one. The V gene is TRBV11-2, the J gene TRBJ2-3, with TRBD2 as a possible D gene (5 bases). The length of the CDR3 is 15 residues. The V gene lost 4 bases and the J gene lost 5 bases, with 16 bases spanning the gap. Germline CDR1 SGHAT, CDR2 FQNNGV. The CDR3 coding sequence is TGTGCCAGCAGCTCGACGACTACCCCCCAAGATACGCAGTATTTT. Its protein product is CASSSTTTPQDTQYF.

In regard to this clonotype: The CDR3 carries no conserved terminal phenylalanine or tryptophan, so it likely arises from a read error. The DNA is omitted, as the CDR3 cannot be located on it reliably, and the CDR3 follows TCRdb's listing. The V call is TRBV11-2, the J call TRBJ2-6. The CDR3 length is 14 residues, termini included. CDR1 is SGHAT and CDR2 is FQNNGV in the germline V gene. CDR3 protein: CASGPISGTNVLTL.

Details on this clonotype: A junction end diverges from the germline sequence, so it may reflect a read error. The gene calls are TRBV6-5 and TRBJ2-5; D is perhaps TRBD2 (5 bases). CDR3 length: 15 residues. Germline V lookup: CDR1 MNHEY, CDR2 SVGAGI. The CDR3 protein is CANSYHGRQQETQYF. Written as DNA, the CDR3 is TGTGCCAACAGTTACCATGGGAGACAACAAGAGACCCAGTACTTC.

Details on this clonotype: Without the conserved terminal phenylalanine or tryptophan, this CDR3 likely stems from a read error. It is unclear where the CDR3 begins or ends on the DNA, so no DNA is shown, and the CDR3 is as TCRdb lists it. The chain carries TRBV11-2 and TRBJ2-6. The CDR3 extends over 14 residues, inclusive of both ends. In germline, CDR1 is SGHAT, CDR2 FQNNGV. CDR3 sequence: CASTPISRANVLTS.

The chain joins TRBV6-2 or TRBV6-3 to TRBJ2-3; a weak D match, TRBD2 (5 bases). Trimming took 6 bases from V and 15 from J, leaving 22 bases between them. Per germline, CDR1 MNHEY and CDR2 SVGEGT. The CDR3 is made up of 13 amino acids. The CDR3 protein is CASRPGNTDMQYF. CDR3 coding DNA: TGTGCCAGCAGGCCGGGGAACACAGATATGCAATATTTT.

A remark on this clonotype: One end of the junction fails to match germline, which may point to a read error. The chain links TRBV11-3 to TRBJ2-3; D assignment may be TRBD1 or TRBD2 (6 bases each). The length of the CDR3 is 19 residues. Germline V gives CDR1 SGHNT, CDR2 YENEEA. CDR3 residues: CASGIDPLEVGGRTDTHYF. DNA for the CDR3: TGTGCCAGCGGCATAGATCCCCTAGAAGTCGGGGGCCGCACAGATACGCATTATTTT.

V and J are TRBV30 and TRBJ2-5, with no clear D. This CDR3 contains 11 residues. Germline CDR1 is GTSNPN and CDR2 is SVGIG (reference sequence). The CDR3 nucleotides are TGTACCGGCGGTCCAGGAGAGACCCAGTACTTC. It yields the protein CTGGPGETQYF.

Details on this clonotype: The junction does not match germline at one end; this may be a read error. The CDR3 coding sequence is TGCAGTGCTAGTCAGAGCTGGAATTCACCACTCCACTTT. Protein: CSASQSWNSPLHF. The chain employs TRBV20-1 and TRBJ1-6; no clear D gene. This CDR3 contains 13 residues. The V gene's germline CDR1 is DFQATT and CDR2 SNEGSKA (reference sequence).

V usage is TRBV10-2 and J usage is TRBJ2-1; 10 nucleotides align to TRBD2. Trimming took 0 bases from V and 5 from J; bases not matched to a gene: 10. Per germline, CDR1 WSHSY and CDR2 SAAADI. The CDR3 contains 18 residues. CDR3 coding DNA: TGCGCCAGCAGTGAGTCAAATGAAGCGGGGGGGTCCGACAATGAGCAGTTCTTC. Its protein product is CASSESNEAGGSDNEQFF.

Concerning this clonotype itself: Given a much more abundant clone one base away, this may be a read error. The chain links TRBV20-1 to TRBJ2-5, with TRBD2 identical over 8 bases. Germline V gene sequence: CDR1 DFQATT, CDR2 SNEGSKA (reference sequence). V trimming: 1 base; J trimming: 4 bases; junction bases outside the gene matches: 11. The CDR3 spans 16 residues. The CDR3 bases are TGCAGTGCTAGAGGGGTACCGGGGGGGGTCCGAGAGACCCAGTACTTC. Translating gives CSARGVPGGVRETQYF.

With regard to this clonotype: Because it lacks the conserved phenylalanine or tryptophan at the end, this CDR3 is likely a read error. The DNA is omitted, as the CDR3 cannot be located on it reliably, and the CDR3 follows TCRdb's listing. The V gene is TRBV20-1, the J gene TRBJ1-5; the table gives TRBD1 as D, unverified against the DNA. From its first to its last residue, the CDR3 has 15 amino acids. CDR1 is DFQATT, CDR2 SNEGSKA, per germline (reference sequence). CDR3 region: CSASPGGVGNQPQRC.

This clonotype turned up a few times. The chain links TRBV4-3 to TRBJ2-5, with 7 bases identical to TRBD1. After removal of 6 bases from V and 4 bases from J, the junction contained 17 bases not matched to a gene. From germline, CDR1 is LGHNA and CDR2 YSLEER. The length of the CDR3 is 17 residues. CDR3: CASSQTPGQRVLETQYF. The CDR3 bases are TGCGCCAGCAGTCAAACCCCGGGACAGAGGGTTTTAGAGACCCAGTACTTC.

The chain joins TRBV7-9 to TRBJ2-1; no clear D gene. This CDR3 is built from 17 residues. Trimming removed 2 bases from V and 7 bases from J, with 21 bases in between. Germline loops: CDR1 SEHNR, CDR2 FQNEAQ (reference sequence). Here the CDR3 DNA reads TGTGCCAGCAGCTTACAGCGCCCCCTCGCCCCCCGAAATGAGCAGTTCTTC. It is translated as CASSLQRPLAPRNEQFF.

Notes on this clonotype: The conserved final phenylalanine or tryptophan is absent from the CDR3, which likely points to a read error. The gene calls are TRBV6-5 and TRBJ1-2, with D unresolved. The CDR3 has 14 residues. V shed 0 bases and J shed 4 bases, with 9 bases lying between them. The germline CDR1 and CDR2 sequences are MNHEY and SVGAGI. The CDR3: CASSYSGGSYGYTL. For the CDR3, the DNA is TGTGCCAGCAGTTACTCCGGAGGGAGCTATGGCTACACCCTC.

As to this clonotype: This may stem from a read error, because a much larger clone lies one nucleotide away. This chain links TRBV20-1 with TRBJ2-7, with a possible D match to TRBD2 (7 bases). The V end was cut by 6 bases, the J end by 3 bases, with 21 bases between. CDR3 length: 15 residues. CDR1 is DFQATT, CDR2 SNEGSKA, per germline (reference sequence). CDR3 nucleotide sequence: TGCAGTGCCACTCGGGTAACGGGGGGCGTCTACGAGCAGTACTTC. This translates into CSATRVTGGVYEQYF.

This clonotype was observed a single time. The germline gene is not matched at one end of the junction; a read error may be the cause. The chain carries TRBV20-1 and TRBJ1-1; perhaps TRBD1 as D (6 bases). The CDR3 contains 15 residues. Germline lookup yields CDR1 DFQATT and CDR2 SNEGSKA (reference sequence). Here the CDR3 reads CNARYTGRGDTEAFF. CDR3 nucleotides: TGTAATGCTAGATATACAGGGAGAGGCGACACTGAAGCTTTCTTT.

On this clonotype: The germline gene is not matched at one end of the junction; a read error may be the cause. The V and J genes are TRBV11-3 and TRBJ2-3; 8 nucleotides align to TRBD1. The CDR3 consists of 13 residues. Germline CDR1 SGHNT, CDR2 YENEEA. The CDR3 protein is CASSFHGTGTQYF. Written as DNA, the CDR3 is TGTGCCAGCAGTTTCCACGGGACAGGTACGCAGTATTTT.

Notes on this clonotype: One end of the junction does not line up with germline, which may come from a read error. The chain employs TRBV4-1 and TRBJ1-2, with 10 nucleotides matching TRBD1. Per the germline V gene, CDR1 is MGHRA and CDR2 is YSYEKL. The CDR3 loop spans 15 amino acids. CDR3 region: CASNQDVTGGYGYTF. The CDR3 region has the DNA TGCGCCAGCAACCAGGATGTGACAGGGGGCTATGGCTACACTTTC.

This clonotype was seen a handful of times. J is TRBJ1-1 and V is TRBV20-1, with 9 bases aligning to TRBD1. Per the germline V gene, CDR1 is DFQATT and CDR2 is SNEGSKA (reference sequence). The CDR3 is made up of 15 amino acids. The V segment lost 1 base and the J segment 0 bases; nucleotides outside the gene matches: 3. CDR3 in amino acids: CSARGGQGMNTEAFF. The CDR3 DNA follows: TGCAGTGCTAGAGGGGGACAGGGCATGAACACTGAAGCTTTCTTT.